These 22 T cell receptor beta chains share one sample of origin, sequenced in a study of blood T cell repertoires in COVID-19. Method: immunoSEQ multiplex PCR; TCRdb's copy keeps in-frame clones and lacks some. The sample lists 35,000 to 45,000 clones, roughly 88% seen once, with about 9.8% in the top ten. Material: peripheral blood. Every receptor here comes from a human donor in a cohort sampled during active COVID-19.

The chain has TRBV7-2 and TRBJ2-4, with 8 bases matching TRBD2. J gave up 6 bases and V 1 base, and 8 bases lay outside the gene matches. The CDR3 is 16 residues long. The germline gives CDR1 SGHTA, CDR2 FQGNSA. The CDR3 loop is CASSLGAGGPLNIQYF. DNA for the CDR3: TGTGCCAGCAGCTTAGGGGCGGGGGGCCCCCTAAACATTCAGTACTTC. The variable domain in full, with the rest retrieved from reference TRBV7-2 and TRBJ2-4, is GAGVSQSPSNKVTEKGKDVELRCDPISGHTALYWYRQSLGQGLEFLIYFQGNSAPDKSGLPSDRFSAERTGGSVSTLTIQRTQQEDSAVYLCASSLGAGGPLNIQYFGAGTRLSVL.

A single count supports this clone. This chain joins TRBV19 and TRBJ1-5, with TRBD1 identical over 8 bases. CDR1 is LNHDA and CDR2 is SQIVND in the germline V gene (reference sequence). Trimming at V came to 6 bases and at J to 3 bases, leaving 7 bases not matched to a gene. The CDR3 is 15 amino acids. CDR3: CASRPRGQDNQPQHF. The CDR3 bases are TGTGCCAGTAGACCCAGGGGACAGGACAATCAGCCCCAGCATTTT. Based on the CDR3 plus reference TRBV19 and TRBJ1-5, the full variable domain is DGGITQSPKYLFRKEGQNVTLSCEQNLNHDAMYWYRQDPGQGLRLIYYSQIVNDFQKGDIAEGYSVSREKKESFPLTVTSAQKNPTAFYLCASRPRGQDNQPQHFGDGTRLSIL.

The rearrangement links TRBV18 to TRBJ1-4; D not certain. Trimming pared 2 bases from V and 0 bases from J, leaving 13 bases between. The germline CDR1 and CDR2 sequences are KGHSH and LQKENI. This CDR3 has 17 residues. This CDR3 reads CASSPWAEPATNEKLFF. CDR3 bases: TGTGCCAGCTCACCATGGGCAGAACCCGCAACTAATGAAAAACTGTTTTTT. Drawing the rest from reference TRBV18 and TRBJ1-4, the complete variable domain is NAGVMQNPRHLVRRRGQEARLRCSPMKGHSHVYWYRQLPEEGLKFMVYLQKENIIDESGMPKERFSAEFPKEGPSILRIQQVVRGDSAAYFCASSPWAEPATNEKLFFGSGTQLSVL.

This sequence joins TRBV19 and TRBJ1-5; TRBD1 agrees at 10 bases. The length of the CDR3 is 18 residues. Germline loops: CDR1 LNHDA, CDR2 SQIVND (reference sequence). V trimming: 3 bases; J trimming: 0 bases; junction bases outside the gene matches: 8. The CDR3: CASSIHRQGANSNQPQHF. The CDR3 bases are TGTGCCAGTAGTATTCATCGACAGGGGGCTAATAGCAATCAGCCCCAGCATTTT.

The J gene is TRBJ2-2, the V gene TRBV5-8; D ambiguous. The germline V gene encodes CDR1 SGHTS and CDR2 YDEGEE. The CDR3 loop spans 15 amino acids. Trimming stripped 2 bases from V and 2 bases from J, with 10 bases between. The CDR3 is CASSFFPVNTGELFF. The CDR3 DNA reads TGTGCCAGCAGCTTTTTCCCCGTAAACACCGGGGAGCTGTTTTTT.

This chain connects TRBV30 to TRBJ2-5, with 9 bases aligning to TRBD1. Germline V gene sequence: CDR1 GTSNPN, CDR2 SVGIG (reference sequence). The CDR3 extends over 16 amino acids. J was trimmed by 0 bases and V by 3 bases; bases with no gene match: 8. The CDR3 spells CAWSSLRTGDQETQYF. For the CDR3, the DNA is TGTGCCTGGAGCAGTTTGCGGACAGGGGACCAAGAGACCCAGTACTTC.

V is TRBV6-5 and J is TRBJ2-2, with 9 bases matching TRBD1. V trimming: 7 bases; J trimming: 4 bases; junction bases outside the gene matches: 7. Germline V CDR1 and CDR2: MNHEY, SVGAGI. This CDR3 contains 15 residues. CDR3 in amino acids: CASNPGQGRTGELFF. CDR3 sequence (DNA): TGTGCCAGCAACCCGGGACAGGGCCGCACCGGGGAGCTGTTTTTT.

J is TRBJ1-2 and V is TRBV19, with D possibly TRBD1 on 5 matching bases. Germline V gene lookup returns CDR1 LNHDA and CDR2 SQIVND (reference sequence). V was trimmed by 5 bases and J by 3 bases, leaving 13 bases between them. The CDR3 contains 14 residues. CDR3 DNA: TGTGCCAGTAGTCTCAGACAGAGCCACTATGGCTACACCTTC. Protein product: CASSLRQSHYGYTF.

The gene calls are TRBV19 and TRBJ1-2; 9 nucleotides line up with TRBD1. Germline assignment: CDR1 LNHDA and CDR2 SQIVND (reference sequence). The length of the CDR3 is 15 residues. The ends lost 10 bases at V and 2 bases at J; junction bases unmatched: 11. The CDR3, as DNA: TGTGCCACAAACACCCACAGGGGGCAAAACTATGGCTACACCTTC. Translated, it gives CATNTHRGQNYGYTF.

This clone is a singleton in its sample. The chain combines TRBV7-2 with TRBJ2-5; a weak D match, TRBD1 (6 bases). This CDR3 is built from 14 residues. V was clipped by 7 bases and J by 7 bases, with 19 bases between them. Germline-derived CDR1 and CDR2 are SGHTA and FQGNSA. CDR3 amino acids: CASTRTDPPRTQYF. The CDR3 DNA reads as TGTGCCAGCACCCGGACAGACCCTCCCCGGACCCAGTACTTC.

This clone was counted between two and nine times. The chain couples TRBV7-6 to TRBJ2-2, with D tentatively TRBD1 (5 bases). Germline CDR1 SGHVS, CDR2 FNYEAQ. The CDR3 spans 12 residues. The V gene lost 5 bases and the J gene lost 7 bases, with 8 bases spanning the gap. CDR3 in amino acids: CASSQGVGELFF. Written as DNA, the CDR3 is TGTGCCAGCAGCCAGGGTGTCGGGGAGCTGTTTTTT.

The rearrangement joins TRBV7-8 to TRBJ2-7; D might be TRBD1 (6 bases). Between the trimmed V and J ends, which lost 1 base and 2 bases, there was a span of 12 bases. Germline V CDR1 and CDR2: SGHVS, FQNEAQ. There are 15 residues in the CDR3. CDR3 DNA sequence: TGTGCCAGCAGCTTAGGGGGCAGGGGAACCTACGAGCAGTACTTC. The encoded protein is CASSLGGRGTYEQYF.

The V gene is TRBV5-1, the J gene TRBJ2-2, with 9 positions matching TRBD1. Germline values: CDR1 SGHRS, CDR2 YFSETQ. Trimming took 0 bases from V and 7 from J; bases not matched to a gene: 7. CDR3 length: 16 amino acids. CDR3 region: CASSLAIQGASGELFF. For the CDR3, the DNA is TGCGCCAGCAGCTTGGCCATACAGGGGGCGAGCGGGGAGCTGTTTTTT.

The V and J genes are TRBV6-6 and TRBJ1-5; 12 nucleotides line up with TRBD1. J gave up 7 bases and V 6 bases, and 7 bases lay outside the gene matches. The germline gives CDR1 MNHNY, CDR2 SVGAGI (reference sequence). The CDR3 covers 15 residues. The CDR3: CASSTGQGAGQPQHF. The CDR3 DNA reads as TGTGCCAGCAGCACGGGACAGGGGGCAGGACAGCCCCAGCATTTT.

The chain employs TRBV30 and TRBJ1-6, with D maybe TRBD1 (6 bases). With 5 bases removed from V and 7 bases from J, the gap between germline ends came to 27 bases. CDR3 length: 18 amino acids. Germline V lookup: CDR1 GTSNPN, CDR2 SVGIG (reference sequence). The CDR3 reads CAWDELREGQRENSPLHF. The CDR3, as DNA: TGTGCCTGGGACGAGTTGAGGGAGGGACAAAGAGAGAATTCACCCCTCCACTTT.

In its sample, this clone was seen a few times. This chain links TRBV14 with TRBJ2-7; possible D gene TRBD2, 7 bases. CDR1 SGHDN and CDR2 FVKESK come from the germline V gene. The CDR3 sequence is 14 residues long. With 4 bases removed from V and 1 base from J, the gap between germline ends came to 11 bases. CDR3 in amino acids: CASSPRGGSYEQYF. The CDR3 coding sequence is TGTGCCAGCAGCCCCAGGGGAGGGTCCTACGAGCAGTACTTC.

This chain joins TRBV3-1 (or the pseudogene TRBV3-2) and TRBJ2-1; D possibly corresponds to TRBD1 (6 bases). In germline, CDR1 is LGHDT, CDR2 YNNKEL (reference sequence). V lost 5 bases and J 3 bases, leaving 17 bases between the germline ends. The CDR3 contains 16 residues. The CDR3 bases are TGTGCCAGCAGCAGTCTCTCTAGGGGGTTCTACAATGAGCAGTTCTTC. This codes for CASSSLSRGFYNEQFF.

The chain joins TRBV9 to TRBJ2-3; the D is unclear. Trimming pared 0 bases from V and 2 bases from J, leaving 7 bases between. The CDR3 runs 14 residues. Germline-derived CDR1 and CDR2 are SGDLS and YYNGEE. CDR3 nucleotides: TGTGCCAGCAGCGTAGGTCGGTCCACAGATACGCAGTATTTT. Translation: CASSVGRSTDTQYF.

The J gene is TRBJ1-1, the V gene TRBV5-1; 9 nucleotides agree with TRBD1. This CDR3 spans 15 amino acids. The trim removed 0 bases at V and 5 bases at J, leaving 5 bases unmatched. CDR1 and CDR2 (germline): SGHRS, YFSETQ. The CDR3 sequence: CASSLGGQGVTEAFF. In nucleotides, the CDR3 is TGCGCCAGCAGCTTGGGGGGACAGGGCGTGACTGAAGCTTTCTTT.

The gene calls are TRBV24-1 and TRBJ2-7; D not certain. This CDR3 contains 14 residues. Per germline, CDR1 KGHDR and CDR2 SFDVKD. Trimming removed 3 bases at V and 2 bases at J, with 10 bases between. CDR3 nucleotides: TGTGCCACCAGTGATCACAGATTCCCCTACGAGCAGTACTTC. This translates into CATSDHRFPYEQYF.

This chain links TRBV5-1 with TRBJ2-2, with a possible D match to TRBD2 (5 bases). CDR1 SGHRS and CDR2 YFSETQ come from the germline V gene. With 2 bases removed from V and 2 bases from J, the gap between germline ends came to 7 bases. This CDR3 has 14 amino acids. In nucleotides, the CDR3 is TGCGCCAGCAGCTTAGGGAGTAACACCGGGGAGCTGTTTTTT. Protein: CASSLGSNTGELFF.

This clone came up a few times. The chain joins TRBV18 to TRBJ2-7; TRBD2 might be the D (6 bases). Trimming removed 2 bases from V and 7 bases from J, with 12 bases in between. Germline V gives CDR1 KGHSH, CDR2 LQKENI. The CDR3 runs to 13 residues. The CDR3: CASSPGDGREQYF. As DNA, the CDR3 is TGTGCCAGCTCACCAGGGGACGGGAGAGAGCAGTACTTC. Full variable domain (missing parts from reference TRBV18 and TRBJ2-7): NAGVMQNPRHLVRRRGQEARLRCSPMKGHSHVYWYRQLPEEGLKFMVYLQKENIIDESGMPKERFSAEFPKEGPSILRIQQVVRGDSAAYFCASSPGDGREQYFGPGTRLTVT.